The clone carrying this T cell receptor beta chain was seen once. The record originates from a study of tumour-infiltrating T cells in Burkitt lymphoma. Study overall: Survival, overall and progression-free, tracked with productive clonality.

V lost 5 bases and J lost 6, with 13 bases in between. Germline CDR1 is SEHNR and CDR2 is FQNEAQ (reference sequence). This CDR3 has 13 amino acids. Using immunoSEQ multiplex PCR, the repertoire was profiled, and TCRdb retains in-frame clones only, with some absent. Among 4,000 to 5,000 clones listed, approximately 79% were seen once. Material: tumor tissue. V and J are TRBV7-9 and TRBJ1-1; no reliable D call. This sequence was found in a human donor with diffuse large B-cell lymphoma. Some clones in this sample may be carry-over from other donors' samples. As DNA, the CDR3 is TGTGCCAGCAGCCTTTCGGACCCCTCTGAAGCTTTCTTT. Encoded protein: CASSLSDPSEAFF.